This T cell receptor beta chain was sequenced for a study of post-analysis software for immune sequencing data. On the study more broadly: Progressive-relapsing, secondary progressive and relapsing-remitting multiple sclerosis were among the disease courses included.

V was clipped by 7 bases and J by 2 bases, with 10 bases between them. The V gene's germline CDR1 is SQVTM and CDR2 ANQGSEA. This CDR3 has 12 amino acids. Remarks on this clonotype: Its antigen is not identified.

Presence of unique molecular identifiers characterized the TCR beta cDNA libraries. The T cell input of roughly 0.95 to 10 million gave approximately 500,000 cDNA molecules. TCRdb redid the calling of the PCR reads with MiXCR, one entry per CDR3 protein. The table records about 770,000 distinct CDR3 sequences, roughly 50% of them present only once. Overall study results and limits: For normalized Chao1 diversity, multiple sclerosis patients scored significantly lower than controls did. When patients were compared with controls, 4 or 5 TRBV segments were more frequent, TRBV5-6, TRBV5-1 and TRBV20-1 among them. Samples made in the same batch grouped tightly together by F measure.

The rearrangement joins TRBV29-1 to TRBJ2-3, with a possible D match to TRBD2 (5 bases). The sequenced material came from blood. This clonotype was sampled from a girl aged 5-17 years with multiple sclerosis. This chain's CDR3 is CSAPGNTDTQYF. CDR3 coding DNA: TGCAGCGCTCCCGGGAACACAGATACGCAGTATTTT.